These 31 T cell receptor beta chains originate from one sample sequenced in a study of blood T cell repertoires in COVID-19. Method: immunoSEQ multiplex PCR; TCRdb's copy keeps in-frame clones and lacks some. The sample includes over 250,000 clones, 89% of them seen just once. Source material: peripheral blood. Receptors were obtained from a man aged 45 to 65 with acute or convalescent COVID-19.

The gene calls are TRBV19 and TRBJ1-1; 9 bases agree with TRBD1. The CDR3 is 14 amino acids. The germline V gene has CDR1 LNHDA and CDR2 SQIVND (reference sequence). The V and J ends lost 5 bases and 1 base, in that order; junction bases with no gene match: 2. CDR3: CASSLGQGNTEAFF. In DNA form, the CDR3 reads TGTGCCAGTAGTTTGGGACAGGGGAACACTGAAGCTTTCTTT.

V is TRBV27 and J is TRBJ1-5; 8 nucleotides align to TRBD1. The CDR3 covers 16 residues. After removal of 3 bases from V and 4 bases from J, the junction contained 8 bases not matched to a gene. Germline-derived CDR1 and CDR2 are MNHEY and SMNVEV (reference sequence). CDR3 in amino acids: CASSFSGTGWNQPQHF. CDR3 in DNA: TGTGCCAGCAGTTTTTCCGGGACAGGTTGGAATCAGCCCCAGCATTTT.

The rearrangement links TRBV7-6 to TRBJ1-2; no reliable D call. This CDR3 is 13 amino acids long. The germline V gene encodes CDR1 SGHVS and CDR2 FNYEAQ. Between the trimmed V and J ends, which lost 5 bases and 4 bases, there was a span of 11 bases. In DNA form, the CDR3 reads TGTGCCAGCAGCGAGGCGGGCGGCTATGGCTACACCTTC. It specifies CASSEAGGYGYTF. Filled out from reference TRBV7-6 and TRBJ1-2, the complete variable domain reads GAGVSQSPRYKVTKRGQDVALRCDPISGHVSLYWYRQALGQGPEFLTYFNYEAQQDKSGLPNDRFSAERPEGSISTLTIQRTEQRDSAMYRCASSEAGGYGYTFGSGTRLTVV.

The V and J genes are TRBV6-5 and TRBJ2-7; 8 nucleotides align to TRBD1. The CDR3 is 13 amino acids. After removal of 7 bases from V and 4 bases from J, the junction contained 6 bases not matched to a gene. CDR1 is MNHEY and CDR2 is SVGAGI in the germline V gene. CDR3 in DNA: TGTGCCAGCACTGGACAGGGTAAATACGAGCAGTACTTC. This translates into CASTGQGKYEQYF.

The chain couples TRBV6-1 to TRBJ1-1, with D perhaps matching TRBD1 (5 bases). V was pared by 8 bases and J by 5 bases, with 15 bases between. CDR1 MNHNS and CDR2 SASEGT come from the germline V gene. This CDR3 region has 13 residues. CDR3 in amino acids: CASLVVGGTEAFF. The CDR3 nucleotides are TGTGCCAGCCTCGTCGTGGGGGGGACTGAAGCTTTCTTT.

On this clone: Other DNA sequences in this sample translate to the same CDR3. The genes are TRBV6-5 and TRBJ1-2; no clear D gene. The germline CDR1 and CDR2 sequences are MNHEY and SVGAGI. This CDR3 spans 14 amino acids. Trimming took 0 bases from V and 2 from J, leaving 7 bases between them. The CDR3 spells CASSYSTGNYGYTF. As DNA, the CDR3 is TGTGCCAGCAGTTACTCGACGGGGAACTATGGCTACACCTTC.

The chain combines TRBV6-5 with TRBJ2-2, with D possibly matching TRBD1 (6 bases). V was clipped by 10 bases and J by 5 bases, with 17 bases between them. Germline-derived CDR1 and CDR2 are MNHEY and SVGAGI. The CDR3 runs 14 residues. The CDR3 DNA reads TGTGCCATTTCCCCGGGACACCGTACCGGGGAGCTGTTTTTT. The encoded protein is CAISPGHRTGELFF.

The J gene is TRBJ1-6, the V gene TRBV5-1, with D possibly matching TRBD1 (5 bases). Germline CDR1 is SGHRS and CDR2 is YFSETQ. This CDR3 is built from 14 residues. Trimming pared 4 bases from V and 10 bases from J, leaving 15 bases between. CDR3 in amino acids: CASSLPGKDSPLHF. The CDR3 nucleotides are TGCGCCAGCAGCCTACCAGGGAAGGACTCACCCCTCCACTTT.

The CDR3, as DNA: TGTGCCAGCTCCTCCTCAGGGGTCGGCTACACCTTC. This codes for CASSSSGVGYTF. This chain joins TRBV12-3 or TRBV12-4 and TRBJ1-2; perhaps TRBD1 as D (6 bases). There are 12 residues in the CDR3. Trimming took 8 bases from V and 8 from J, leaving 15 bases between them.

V gene TRBV18 combines with J gene TRBJ1-2, with D possibly TRBD1 on 5 matching bases. CDR1 and CDR2 from the germline V gene are KGHSH and LQKENI. The CDR3 covers 12 residues. The germline V and J ends were trimmed by 5 bases and 8 bases, with 12 bases remaining between them. The CDR3 sequence is CASSRLGQGYTF. CDR3 coding DNA: TGTGCCAGCTCAAGGTTGGGGCAAGGCTACACCTTC.

CDR3 coding DNA: TGTGCCAGCAGCCAAAGGAGGGGACCCCCCGTGACAGATACGCAGTATTTT. This encodes CASSQRRGPPVTDTQYF. The V call is TRBV14, the J call TRBJ2-3; TRBD2 might be the D (6 bases). Germline V CDR1 and CDR2: SGHDN, FVKESK. This CDR3 is built from 17 residues. V lost 2 bases and J lost 3, with 18 bases in between.

The chain has TRBV5-1 and TRBJ1-1, with D perhaps matching TRBD1 (6 bases). CDR3 size: 16 residues. Trimming shortened V by 0 bases and J by 5 bases, and 17 bases separated the two germline ends. CDR1 SGHRS and CDR2 YFSETQ come from the germline V gene. The CDR3 loop reads CASSLGGGGLGTEAFF. The CDR3 bases are TGCGCCAGCAGCTTGGGGGGCGGGGGCCTAGGGACTGAAGCTTTCTTT.

The J gene is TRBJ2-3, the V gene TRBV6-5; TRBD2 might be the D (6 bases). CDR3 size: 16 residues. Germline CDR1 is MNHEY and CDR2 is SVGAGI. Trimming removed 2 bases at V and 0 bases at J, with 12 bases between. This chain's CDR3 is CASSYAGLQSTDTQYF. The DNA of the CDR3 is TGTGCCAGCAGTTACGCGGGACTCCAGAGCACAGATACGCAGTATTTT.

This clone was seen more than once but under ten times. The chain uses TRBV18 and TRBJ2-1; 9 nucleotides match TRBD1. Trimming removed 3 bases from V and 2 bases from J; junction bases left unmatched: 5. CDR1 is KGHSH and CDR2 is LQKENI in the germline V gene. CDR3 length: 16 amino acids. CDR3 nucleotide sequence: TGTGCCAGCTCACCTCTCCGGGACAGGGCCTACAATGAGCAGTTCTTC. Translated: CASSPLRDRAYNEQFF.

This clone was picked up one time. The CDR3, as DNA: TGCGCCAGCAGCCACCAGACTAGCGGGGGGCCCCACCACTACGAGCAGTACTTC. Translating gives CASSHQTSGGPHHYEQYF. V and J are TRBV4-1 and TRBJ2-7; 13 bases align to TRBD2. The J segment lost 3 bases and the V segment lost 3 bases, leaving 11 bases of the junction unmatched. Germline loops: CDR1 MGHRA, CDR2 YSYEKL. The CDR3 is 18 residues long.

The chain recombines TRBV14 with TRBJ2-2, with D unresolved. Trimming removed 4 bases at V and 2 bases at J, with 8 bases between. This CDR3 region has 14 residues. Germline CDR1 is SGHDN and CDR2 is FVKESK. The CDR3 sequence is CASSPYINTGELFF. The CDR3 DNA follows: TGTGCCAGCAGCCCTTACATAAACACCGGGGAGCTGTTTTTT.

This clone was seen repeatedly, ten times or more. The chain has TRBV6-5 and TRBJ2-4, with D possibly matching TRBD1 (6 bases). The CDR3 runs 14 residues. The ends were cut back, 7 bases at V and 1 base at J, with 11 bases in the middle. Looked up from germline, CDR1 is MNHEY and CDR2 is SVGAGI. The DNA for the CDR3 is TGTGCCAGCACCATAAGGGGGGCCAAAAACATTCAGTACTTC. It is translated as CASTIRGAKNIQYF.

This chain uses TRBV3-1 (or the pseudogene TRBV3-2) with TRBJ1-4, with D unclear. V lost 4 bases and J 4 bases, leaving 4 bases between the germline ends. The CDR3 loop spans 12 amino acids. Germline V lookup: CDR1 LGHDT, CDR2 YNNKEL (reference sequence). The CDR3 loop reads CASSLVNEKLFF. CDR3 DNA: TGTGCCAGCAGCCTCGTTAATGAAAAACTGTTTTTT.

This chain links TRBV9 with TRBJ1-5, with D maybe TRBD1 (6 bases). CDR3 length equals 15 residues. Trimming cost V 6 bases and J 4 bases, with 17 bases left between them. Per germline, CDR1 SGDLS and CDR2 YYNGEE. The CDR3 region has the DNA TGTGCCAGCACTAGGGGGGGGGATGGGAATCAGCCCCAGCATTTT. Translated: CASTRGGDGNQPQHF.

V usage is TRBV29-1 and J usage is TRBJ2-4, with a weak D call TRBD2 (6 bases). V was shortened by 5 bases and J by 9 bases, with 14 bases between the two germline ends. CDR1 SQVTM and CDR2 ANQGSEA come from the germline V gene. The CDR3 is 12 residues long. This chain's CDR3 is CSVTSLGGIQYF. The CDR3 nucleotides read TGCAGCGTTACGTCTCTCGGGGGCATTCAGTACTTC.

V gene TRBV3-1 (or the pseudogene TRBV3-2) combines with J gene TRBJ2-7, with 7 bases aligning to TRBD1. The CDR3 is 14 amino acids. Trimming cost V 1 base and J 1 base; bases outside gene matches: 1. CDR1 is LGHDT, CDR2 YNNKEL, per germline (reference sequence). CDR3 sequence reads: CASSQADRSYEQYF. The CDR3 nucleotides read TGTGCCAGCAGCCAAGCGGACAGGTCCTACGAGCAGTACTTC.

The chain carries TRBV5-1 and TRBJ2-7, with D possibly being TRBD1 (6 bases). The germline V gene encodes CDR1 SGHRS and CDR2 YFSETQ. V lost 3 bases, J lost 0 bases, and 13 bases lay in between. This CDR3 is built from 15 residues. CDR3 residues: CASSSQGWSSYEQYF. The CDR3 coding sequence is TGCGCCAGCAGCTCACAGGGTTGGAGCTCCTACGAGCAGTACTTC.

This chain joins TRBV30 and TRBJ1-3; a weak D match, TRBD1 (6 bases). CDR3 size: 15 residues. Germline CDR1 GTSNPN, CDR2 SVGIG (reference sequence). Trimming took off 2 bases at V and 2 bases at J, with 13 bases between the two ends. The CDR3 region has the DNA TGTGCCTGGAGTTCCAGGGGTATTACTGGAAACACCATATATTTT. It specifies CAWSSRGITGNTIYF.

The V call is TRBV5-1, the J call TRBJ2-3; D uncertain. This CDR3 is 13 amino acids long. Trimming stripped 3 bases from V and 0 bases from J, with 5 bases between. Germline V CDR1 and CDR2: SGHRS, YFSETQ. CDR3 DNA: TGCGCCAGCAGCTATGGCAGCACAGATACGCAGTATTTT. Translating gives CASSYGSTDTQYF.

This rearrangement joins TRBV30 to TRBJ2-7; no clear D gene. The CDR3 spans 15 residues. Trimming left V 1 base short and J 2 bases short, with 15 bases between. Germline values: CDR1 GTSNPN, CDR2 SVGIG (reference sequence). In DNA, the CDR3 is TGTGCCTGGAGTGCCCCCGGGTATGGTACCTACGAGCAGTACTTC. Protein: CAWSAPGYGTYEQYF.

The chain carries TRBV5-4 and TRBJ1-2; D remains ambiguous. Trimming cost V 8 bases and J 4 bases, with 12 bases left between them. The germline V gene encodes CDR1 SGHNT and CDR2 YYREEE (reference sequence). CDR3 length: 12 amino acids. The CDR3 region is CASRAGPYGYTF. CDR3 in DNA: TGTGCCAGTCGGGCGGGTCCCTATGGCTACACCTTC.

This sequence joins TRBV5-4 and TRBJ1-4; tentative D call: TRBD1 (5 bases). The CDR3 spans 16 residues. Germline CDR1 and CDR2: SGHNT and YYREEE (reference sequence). Between the trimmed V and J ends, which lost 0 bases and 7 bases, there was a span of 16 bases. The CDR3: CASSLGEGRASEKLFF. The CDR3 DNA reads TGTGCCAGCAGCTTGGGGGAAGGCAGGGCGAGTGAAAAACTGTTTTTT.

This clone was seen just once. The V call is TRBV5-4, the J call TRBJ1-1; 7 positions agree with TRBD1. V trimming: 3 bases; J trimming: 8 bases; junction bases outside the gene matches: 7. The CDR3 loop spans 13 amino acids. Germline values: CDR1 SGHNT, CDR2 YYREEE (reference sequence). DNA for the CDR3: TGTGCCAGCAGCTCCCGGGACAGTGAAGAAGCTTTCTTT. Its translation: CASSSRDSEEAFF.

The chain recombines TRBV4-1 with TRBJ1-1; D is unclear. The CDR3 is made up of 15 amino acids. The V gene lost 3 bases and the J gene lost 7 bases, with 18 bases spanning the gap. CDR1 MGHRA and CDR2 YSYEKL come from the germline V gene. As DNA, the CDR3 is TGCGCCAGCAGCCACGCGGGAATCCAAGGGAATGAAGCTTTCTTT. Translated, it gives CASSHAGIQGNEAFF.

The gene calls are TRBV7-2 and TRBJ2-2, with D maybe TRBD1 (5 bases). Germline loops: CDR1 SGHTA, CDR2 FQGNSA. The CDR3 covers 13 residues. With 4 bases removed from V and 6 bases from J, the gap between germline ends came to 9 bases. The CDR3 region has the DNA TGTGCCAGCAGCTCAGGGATTGCCGGGGAGCTGTTTTTT. It translates to CASSSGIAGELFF.

V usage is TRBV5-6 and J usage is TRBJ2-2; weak D call: TRBD2 (5 bases). Germline lookup yields CDR1 SGHDT and CDR2 YYEEEE. V dropped 0 bases and J dropped 1 base, with 13 bases sitting between them. CDR3 length: 17 residues. CDR3 in DNA: TGTGCCAGCAGCTTGGCCATGTTAGCGATGAACACCGGGGAGCTGTTTTTT. Amino acid sequence: CASSLAMLAMNTGELFF.